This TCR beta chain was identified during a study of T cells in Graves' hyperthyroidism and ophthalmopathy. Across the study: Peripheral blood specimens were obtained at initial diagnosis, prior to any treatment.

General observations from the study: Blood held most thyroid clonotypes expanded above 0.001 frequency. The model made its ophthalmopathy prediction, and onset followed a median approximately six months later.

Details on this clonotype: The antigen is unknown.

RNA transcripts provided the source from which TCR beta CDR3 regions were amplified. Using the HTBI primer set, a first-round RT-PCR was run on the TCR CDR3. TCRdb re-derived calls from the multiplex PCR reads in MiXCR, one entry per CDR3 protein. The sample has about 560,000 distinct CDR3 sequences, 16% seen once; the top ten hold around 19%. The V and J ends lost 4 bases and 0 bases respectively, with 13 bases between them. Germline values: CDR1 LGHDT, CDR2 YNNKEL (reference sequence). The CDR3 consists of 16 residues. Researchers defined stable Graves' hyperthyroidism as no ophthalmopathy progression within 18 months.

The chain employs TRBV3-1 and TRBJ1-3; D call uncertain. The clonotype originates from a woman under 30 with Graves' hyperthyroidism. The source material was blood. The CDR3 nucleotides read TGTGCCAGCAGCCCCCGGGGAGCACTCTCTGGAAACACCATATATTTT. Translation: CASSPRGALSGNTIYF.